This TCR beta chain came from a study of CD8 T cells in ankylosing spondylitis. Study-level results: Ankylosing spondylitis blood appeared to be characterized by a TCR beta motif of under ten highly homologous variants.

Quantitative molecular-barcoded 5'-RACE generated the TCR beta libraries. TCRdb ran MiXCR on the 5' RACE reads and lists one entry per CDR3 protein. The data contain 350,000 to 550,000 distinct CDR3 sequences, 20% to 30% of them singletons. V lost 0 bases, J lost 2 bases, and 5 bases lay in between. Germline V gene data show CDR1 as GTSNPN and CDR2 as SVGIG (reference sequence). The CDR3 has 13 amino acids. In regard to this clonotype: What it binds is unknown.

The chain joins TRBV30 to TRBJ2-1, with no clear D. The receptor comes from a male donor with ankylosing spondylitis. Input material: blood, either unsorted or a sorted T cell fraction (not recorded which). CDR3 region: CAWSVATYNEQFF. CDR3 nucleotides: TGTGCCTGGAGTGTAGCCACCTACAATGAGCAGTTCTTC.